These 2 T cell receptor beta chains originate from one sample sequenced in a study of blood T cell repertoires in COVID-19. TCRdb keeps only in-frame clones here, not all; method: immunoSEQ multiplex PCR. The sample lists hundreds of thousands of clones, 70% to 90% occurring once. The sample comprised peripheral blood. The receptors come from a woman between 45 and 65 years old with COVID-19, enrolled during active disease.

This chain uses TRBV27 with TRBJ1-2, with a weak D call TRBD1 (6 bases). This CDR3 comprises 14 residues. Germline V gene lookup returns CDR1 MNHEY and CDR2 SMNVEV (reference sequence). Trimming removed 2 bases at V and 5 bases at J, with 12 bases between. CDR3: CASSLGGRLYGYTF. CDR3 DNA: TGTGCCAGCAGTTTAGGGGGCAGGTTGTATGGCTACACCTTC.

The chain employs TRBV11-1 and TRBJ1-4; D possibly corresponds to TRBD1 (6 bases). This CDR3 comprises 16 residues. Germline V gene data show CDR1 as SGHAT and CDR2 as FQDESV (reference sequence). The V end was cut by 4 bases, the J end by 5 bases, with 17 bases between. The CDR3 here is CASSSLTGNQNEKLFF. For the CDR3, the DNA is TGTGCCAGCAGCTCCCTTACAGGGAATCAAAATGAAAAACTGTTTTTT.